The 26 T cell receptor beta chains listed next were all sequenced from one sample in a study of blood T cell repertoires in COVID-19. Data came from immunoSEQ multiplex PCR; TCRdb stores just in-frame clones and leaves some out. The sample carries over 70,000 clones, around 86% recorded once. Sequencing was done on a sample of peripheral blood. The receptors originated from a human donor in a cohort sampled during active COVID-19.

V and J are TRBV23-1 and TRBJ1-4; D uncertain. Being an ORF, TRBV23-1 has a function that is uncertain. V was shortened by 8 bases and J by 5 bases, with 15 bases between the two germline ends. The CDR3 loop spans 14 amino acids. CDR3 loop: CASGLDSGNEKLFF. CDR3 sequence (DNA): TGCGCCAGCGGCCTTGACTCCGGAAATGAAAAACTGTTTTTT.

V is TRBV12-3 or TRBV12-4 and J is TRBJ2-5; 8 positions agree with TRBD2. Unmatched junction bases numbered 1, after V lost 3 bases and J lost 4 bases. The CDR3 is 13 amino acids. CDR3 nucleotides: TGTGCCAGCAGTTTTGCGGGAGGAGAGACCCAGTACTTC. Encoded protein: CASSFAGGETQYF.

The genes are TRBV2 and TRBJ2-3; 9 bases are a match to TRBD2. Germline V CDR1 and CDR2: SNHLY, FYNNEI. The V gene end was trimmed by 4 bases and the J gene end by 2 bases; junction bases not matched to a gene: 7. This CDR3 is 16 amino acids long. The CDR3 DNA follows: TGTGCCAGCAGTGGGGGGGCTAGCGGGGTCACAGATACGCAGTATTTT. Protein product: CASSGGASGVTDTQYF.

The genes are TRBV6-5 and TRBJ2-7; maybe TRBD2 (6 bases). The germline V gene has CDR1 MNHEY and CDR2 SVGAGI. CDR3 length: 15 amino acids. V lost 7 bases and J lost 0, with 16 bases in between. CDR3 region: CASKESGVSSYEQYF. As DNA, the CDR3 is TGTGCCAGCAAAGAGTCGGGAGTTAGCTCCTACGAGCAGTACTTC.

This rearrangement joins TRBV28 to TRBJ2-7; 10 bases agree with TRBD2. The germline V gene has CDR1 MDHEN and CDR2 SYDVKM. The CDR3 length is 15 residues. With V trimmed by 5 bases and J by 6 bases, 10 bases remained unmatched. DNA of the CDR3: TGTGCCAGCAGTCCCCGACCTAGCGGGAGAGGCGAGCAGTACTTC. This codes for CASSPRPSGRGEQYF.

This chain uses TRBV28 with TRBJ2-7, with D hard to call. Germline V gene lookup returns CDR1 MDHEN and CDR2 SYDVKM. The V end was cut by 5 bases, the J end by 0 bases, with 11 bases between. CDR3 length equals 14 residues. The CDR3 is CASSPPGSSYEQYF. CDR3 DNA sequence: TGTGCCAGCAGTCCCCCAGGAAGCTCCTACGAGCAGTACTTC.

The chain is built from TRBV5-1 and TRBJ1-2, with D perhaps TRBD1 (5 bases). This CDR3 contains 14 residues. CDR1 and CDR2 (germline): SGHRS, YFSETQ. Trimming took 0 bases from V and 4 from J, leaving 10 bases between them. CDR3 loop: CASSLDRGPYGYTF. DNA for the CDR3: TGCGCCAGCAGCTTGGATAGGGGTCCCTATGGCTACACCTTC.

J is TRBJ2-3 and V is TRBV6-1; weak D call: TRBD2 (6 bases). In germline, CDR1 is MNHNS, CDR2 SASEGT. The CDR3 runs to 16 residues. V was shortened by 0 bases and J by 0 bases, with 10 bases between the two germline ends. The CDR3 nucleotides are TGTGCCAGCAGTGAAGCTAGCGGATTTAGCACAGATACGCAGTATTTT. It yields the protein CASSEASGFSTDTQYF.

The V gene is TRBV10-3, the J gene TRBJ1-2; D gene uncertain. The CDR3 contains 15 residues. Germline V gene data show CDR1 as ENHRY and CDR2 as SYGVKD. The ends were cut back, 2 bases at V and 8 bases at J, with 18 bases in the middle. CDR3 amino acids: CAISELARTSWGYTF. In DNA form, the CDR3 reads TGTGCCATCAGTGAGCTGGCCCGGACTTCTTGGGGCTACACCTTC.

This sequence joins TRBV6-6 and TRBJ2-5; 10 nucleotides match TRBD2. Germline values: CDR1 MNHNY, CDR2 SVGAGI (reference sequence). CDR3 length: 15 amino acids. V lost 5 bases, J lost 4 bases, and 7 bases stayed unmatched. Here the CDR3 DNA reads TGTGCCAGCAGTGAGGGGAGCGGGAGGGGAGAGACCCAGTACTTC. This sequence encodes CASSEGSGRGETQYF.

This clone has a single count. The germline gene is not matched at one end of the junction; a read error may be the cause. This chain joins TRBV9 and TRBJ2-7; 8 positions match TRBD2. The CDR3 extends over 16 amino acids. Per the germline V gene, CDR1 is SGDLS and CDR2 is YYNGEE. DNA for the CDR3: TGTGCCCGCAGCGTAGGCGGGACCGGGGGGGGGTACGAGCAGTACTTC. It specifies CARSVGGTGGGYEQYF.

The rearrangement joins TRBV24-1 to TRBJ2-3; 7 bases agree with TRBD2. Germline V gene lookup returns CDR1 KGHDR and CDR2 SFDVKD. The CDR3 extends over 18 amino acids. V lost 3 bases, J lost 3 bases, and 14 bases stayed unmatched. CDR3 protein: CATSDPLSAGEGTDTQYF. In nucleotides, the CDR3 is TGTGCCACCAGTGATCCATTGTCGGCGGGAGAGGGTACAGATACGCAGTATTTT.

This rearrangement joins TRBV18 to TRBJ1-2; 7 bases are a match to TRBD1. In germline, CDR1 is KGHSH, CDR2 LQKENI. This CDR3 region has 15 residues. The trim removed 1 base at V and 8 bases at J, leaving 10 bases unmatched. The CDR3 region has the DNA TGTGCCAGCTCACCACGAGGACAGGCCCTTGGCGGCTACACCTTC. Translated, it gives CASSPRGQALGGYTF.

The rearrangement links TRBV27 to TRBJ1-1; D unresolved. The CDR3 totals 13 residues. The V end lost 5 bases, the J end lost 2 bases, and 9 bases lay between the germline ends. The germline V gene has CDR1 MNHEY and CDR2 SMNVEV (reference sequence). The CDR3 DNA is TGTGCCAGCAGTATCCAAACTAACACTGAAGCTTTCTTT. Its translation: CASSIQTNTEAFF.

The rearrangement joins TRBV5-6 to TRBJ2-3, with D tentatively TRBD2 (5 bases). The CDR3 contains 18 residues. Looked up from germline, CDR1 is SGHDT and CDR2 is YYEEEE. V was shortened by 4 bases and J by 2 bases, with 23 bases between the two germline ends. CDR3 nucleotides: TGTGCCAGCAGCGGGAAGATAGCTAGCCCTAAGATCACAGATACGCAGTATTTT. Protein product: CASSGKIASPKITDTQYF. The full variable domain, its missing parts supplied by reference TRBV5-6 and TRBJ2-3, is DAGVTQSPTHLIKTRGQQVTLRCSPKSGHDTVSWYQQALGQGPQFIFQYYEEEERQRGNFPDRFSGHQFPNYSSELNVNALLLGDSALYLCASSGKIASPKITDTQYFGPGTRLTVL.

V usage is TRBV28 and J usage is TRBJ2-1; D uncertain. Between the trimmed V and J ends, which lost 3 bases and 6 bases, there was a span of 6 bases. The germline V gene encodes CDR1 MDHEN and CDR2 SYDVKM. This CDR3 spans 12 amino acids. CDR3 DNA: TGTGCCAGCAGTTTGGCGGTCAATGAGCAGTTCTTC. This codes for CASSLAVNEQFF.

This chain connects TRBV19 to TRBJ1-5, with D perhaps TRBD1 (5 bases). Germline CDR1 reads LNHDA; CDR2 reads SQIVND (reference sequence). The CDR3 is 11 residues long. V gave up 10 bases and J gave up 6 bases, with 10 bases separating them. CDR3 loop: CATGGGQPQHF. CDR3 coding DNA: TGTGCCACGGGGGGGGGTCAGCCCCAGCATTTT.

This chain connects TRBV30 to TRBJ2-1, with 14 nucleotides matching TRBD2. The CDR3 extends over 20 amino acids. The germline V gene encodes CDR1 GTSNPN and CDR2 SVGIG (reference sequence). V lost 0 bases and J lost 7; bases outside the gene matches: 17. As DNA, the CDR3 is TGTGCCTGGAGTGTACTTAGTGGACTAGCGGGAGGAGGAAAGCTGAATGAGCAGTTCTTC. Translating it yields CAWSVLSGLAGGGKLNEQFF. The full variable domain, in which reference TRBV30 and TRBJ2-1 provide the parts outside the CDR3, is SQTIHQWPATLVQPVGSPLSLECTVEGTSNPNLYWYRQAAGRGLQLLFYSVGIGQISSEVPQNLSASRPQDRQFILSSKKLLLSDSGFYLCAWSVLSGLAGGGKLNEQFFGPGTRLTVL.

A few counts support this clone. This chain joins TRBV3-1 (or the pseudogene TRBV3-2) and TRBJ1-5; 8 bases line up with TRBD1. Germline loops: CDR1 LGHDT, CDR2 YNNKEL (reference sequence). The CDR3 consists of 17 residues. V shed 0 bases and J 3 bases; nucleotides not matched to a gene: 7. The CDR3 DNA reads as TGTGCCAGCAGCCAAGATTCGGGGACAGGCCACAATCAGCCCCAGCATTTT. Amino acid sequence: CASSQDSGTGHNQPQHF.

This chain connects TRBV28 to TRBJ2-3; 8 bases agree with TRBD2. This CDR3 contains 16 residues. V lost 6 bases to trimming and J lost 5 bases; unmatched junction nucleotides: 13. Germline V gene data show CDR1 as MDHEN and CDR2 as SYDVKM. The DNA of the CDR3 is TGTGCCAGCAGCCCCCCTCCCGGGAGGGGGATAGATACGCAGTATTTT. This translates into CASSPPPGRGIDTQYF.

The gene calls are TRBV18 and TRBJ2-7, with TRBD2 matching 12 bases. V lost 6 bases, J lost 2 bases, and 5 bases stayed unmatched. CDR3 length: 15 residues. Germline-derived CDR1 and CDR2 are KGHSH and LQKENI. The CDR3 coding sequence is TGTGCCAGCTCGCCAAGGACTAGCGGGACCTACGAGCAGTACTTC. Its protein product is CASSPRTSGTYEQYF.

This clone occurred once. The chain has TRBV18 and TRBJ2-1; perhaps TRBD1 as D (7 bases). Germline V gene lookup returns CDR1 KGHSH and CDR2 LQKENI. V lost 3 bases and J lost 6, with 18 bases in between. The CDR3 extends over 16 amino acids. This CDR3 is CASSPPARGVVNEQFF. CDR3 sequence (DNA): TGTGCCAGCTCACCTCCGGCCAGGGGGGTAGTCAATGAGCAGTTCTTC.

The chain employs TRBV4-1 and TRBJ2-6; no firm D call. The length of the CDR3 is 16 residues. The V gene lost 6 bases and the J gene lost 0 bases, with 12 bases spanning the gap. Germline values: CDR1 MGHRA, CDR2 YSYEKL. In DNA, the CDR3 is TGCGCCAGCAGGCCCACACGATCCTCTGGGGCCAACGTCCTGACTTTC. Its translation is CASRPTRSSGANVLTF.

This rearrangement joins TRBV9 to TRBJ1-4, with no clear D. Trimming left V 4 bases short and J 3 bases short, with 13 bases between. This CDR3 comprises 15 residues. In germline, CDR1 is SGDLS, CDR2 YYNGEE. CDR3 coding DNA: TGTGCCAGCAGCCCCCCTCTAGGAGCTAATGAAAAACTGTTTTTT. It codes for CASSPPLGANEKLFF.

The J gene is TRBJ2-5, the V gene TRBV7-2; 7 bases are shared with TRBD2. Germline V gene lookup returns CDR1 SGHTA and CDR2 FQGNSA. The ends lost 1 base at V and 5 bases at J; junction bases unmatched: 4. This CDR3 comprises 14 residues. The CDR3 loop reads CASSLDGGSETQYF. The DNA for the CDR3 is TGTGCCAGCAGCTTAGACGGCGGGAGTGAGACCCAGTACTTC.

The chain employs TRBV6-5 and TRBJ2-1, with 7 bases that match TRBD1. The V and J ends lost 2 bases and 4 bases, in that order; junction bases with no gene match: 5. The CDR3 is 15 amino acids. CDR1 MNHEY and CDR2 SVGAGI come from the germline V gene. This chain's CDR3 is CASSYDRDPYNEQFF. The DNA of the CDR3 is TGTGCCAGCAGTTACGACAGGGACCCTTACAATGAGCAGTTCTTC.